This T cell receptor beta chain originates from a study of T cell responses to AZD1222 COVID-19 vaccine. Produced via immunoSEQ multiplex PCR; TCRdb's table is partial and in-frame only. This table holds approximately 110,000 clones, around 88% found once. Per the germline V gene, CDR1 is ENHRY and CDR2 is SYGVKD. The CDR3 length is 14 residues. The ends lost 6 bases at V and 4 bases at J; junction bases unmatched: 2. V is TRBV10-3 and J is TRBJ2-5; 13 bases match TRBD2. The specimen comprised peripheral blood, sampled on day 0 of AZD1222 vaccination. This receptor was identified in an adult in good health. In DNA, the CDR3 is TGTGCCATCAGAACTAGCGGGGGGGCAGAGACCCAGTACTTC. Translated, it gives CAIRTSGGAETQYF.